One sample yielded the 30 T cell receptor beta chains listed below, sequenced in a study. TCRdb re-analysed the RT-PCR reads in MiXCR, keeping a single row per CDR3 protein. Among hundreds of thousands of distinct CDR3 sequences, approximately 15% were seen once, and the ten largest hold 3% to 4.5%. Sequenced sample: memory CD4+ T cells from blood. All receptors come from a female donor in good health, serving as a healthy control.

Only a few counts were recorded for this clonotype. This sequence joins TRBV18 and TRBJ1-2; a weak D match, TRBD1 (6 bases). CDR3 length: 14 residues. Trimming took 1 base from V and 4 from J, leaving 10 bases between them. Germline-derived CDR1 and CDR2 are KGHSH and LQKENI. The CDR3 loop is CASSPQVDSYGYTF. The DNA for the CDR3 is TGTGCCAGCTCACCACAGGTGGACAGCTATGGCTACACCTTC.

This clonotype was observed a few times. In nucleotides, the CDR3 is TGTGCCAGCAGCCCTTTCGGTGTCGGTGAGCAGTACTTC. This codes for CASSPFGVGEQYF. The chain couples TRBV7-2 to TRBJ2-7, with D unresolved. V was pared by 5 bases and J by 7 bases, with 15 bases between. The CDR3 runs 13 residues. CDR1 SGHTA and CDR2 FQGNSA come from the germline V gene.

The chain links TRBV20-1 to TRBJ1-6; the D is unclear. The CDR3 is made up of 13 amino acids. CDR1 DFQATT and CDR2 SNEGSKA come from the germline V gene (reference sequence). Deletions cut 2 bases from V and 10 bases from J, with 12 bases between. CDR3 DNA sequence: TGCAGTGCTAGATGGGTGGGAGGGTCACCCCTCCACTTT. This gives the protein CSARWVGGSPLHF.

The V call is TRBV20-1, the J call TRBJ2-1; 8 positions match TRBD2. Germline CDR1 DFQATT, CDR2 SNEGSKA (reference sequence). The V gene end was trimmed by 1 base and the J gene end by 6 bases; junction bases not matched to a gene: 11. The CDR3 length is 16 residues. The CDR3 coding sequence is TGCAGTGCTAGAGGAGCCCAGCGGGAGAAACTCAATGAGCAGTTCTTC. Amino acids: CSARGAQREKLNEQFF.

This clonotype has a handful of counts. Compared with germline, one end of the junction differs, possibly owing to a read error. The chain couples TRBV30 to TRBJ2-1; D is unresolved. The CDR3 is made up of 12 amino acids. Germline-derived CDR1 and CDR2 are GTSNPN and SVGIG (reference sequence). In nucleotides, the CDR3 is TGTGCCTGGAGTCCCTTAACCGGTTACTGGTCCTTC. It yields the protein CAWSPLTGYWSF.

This clonotype was seen at least ten times. The chain combines TRBV9 with TRBJ1-2, with D perhaps TRBD1 (5 bases). This CDR3 is 14 amino acids long. The V end lost 4 bases, the J end lost 8 bases, and 18 bases lay between the germline ends. Germline assignment: CDR1 SGDLS and CDR2 YYNGEE. DNA of the CDR3: TGTGCCAGCAGCTACACCGGGACCGAAGGGGGCTACACCTTC. Amino acid sequence: CASSYTGTEGGYTF. Filled out from reference TRBV9 and TRBJ1-2, the complete variable domain reads DSGVTQTPKHLITATGQRVTLRCSPRSGDLSVYWYQQSLDQGLQFLIQYYNGEERAKGNILERFSAQQFPDLHSELNLSSLELGDSALYFCASSYTGTEGGYTFGSGTRLTVV.

The chain has TRBV5-4 and TRBJ1-1; the D gene is possibly TRBD1 (5 bases). The CDR3 extends over 14 amino acids. From germline, CDR1 is SGHNT and CDR2 YYREEE (reference sequence). V gave up 3 bases and J gave up 8 bases, with 17 bases separating them. As DNA, the CDR3 is TGTGCCAGCAGCTCACCTCAGGGAGGCCACGAAGCTTTCTTT. Its translation is CASSSPQGGHEAFF. The whole variable domain, remainder taken from reference TRBV5-4 and TRBJ1-1, is ETGVTQSPTHLIKTRGQQVTLRCSSQSGHNTVSWYQQALGQGPQFIFQYYREEENGRGNFPPRFSGLQFPNYSSELNVNALELDDSALYLCASSSPQGGHEAFFGQGTRLTVV.

This chain uses TRBV5-1 with TRBJ1-1; D is perhaps TRBD1 (5 bases). Trimming removed 4 bases at V and 0 bases at J, with 13 bases between. The length of the CDR3 is 15 residues. CDR1 is SGHRS, CDR2 YFSETQ, per germline. CDR3 in amino acids: CASSPLTALNTEAFF. Here the CDR3 DNA reads TGCGCCAGCAGCCCGCTGACAGCTTTGAACACTGAAGCTTTCTTT.

The table lists this clonotype with a few counts. This chain joins TRBV7-2 and TRBJ1-6; 8 nucleotides agree with TRBD1. Germline-derived CDR1 and CDR2 are SGHTA and FQGNSA. The V and J ends lost 5 bases and 5 bases, in that order; junction bases with no gene match: 5. The CDR3 has 15 amino acids. The CDR3 loop reads CASSPTGQDNSPLHF. DNA for the CDR3: TGTGCCAGCAGCCCCACGGGACAGGATAATTCACCCCTCCACTTT.

This clonotype has a handful of counts. CDR3 loop: CASSQGSSLSSYNSPLHF. CDR3 DNA sequence: TGTGCCAGCAGCCAAGGCAGCTCCCTGAGCTCCTATAATTCACCCCTCCACTTT. The chain is built from TRBV3-1 and TRBJ1-6; unclear D gene. The CDR3 covers 18 residues. Trimming cost V 1 base and J 0 bases, with 13 bases left between them. The germline V gene encodes CDR1 LGHDT and CDR2 YNNKEL (reference sequence).

This clonotype was seen a few times. J is TRBJ2-5 and V is TRBV9; D remains ambiguous. Germline CDR1 reads SGDLS; CDR2 reads YYNGEE. The CDR3 contains 13 residues. V shed 1 base and J shed 2 bases, with 6 bases lying between them. Here the CDR3 DNA reads TGTGCCAGCAGCGTATGGGGACAAGAGACCCAGTACTTC. It specifies CASSVWGQETQYF.

The rearrangement joins TRBV20-1 to TRBJ2-4, with D maybe TRBD2 (5 bases). The V gene's germline CDR1 is DFQATT and CDR2 SNEGSKA (reference sequence). Trimming pared 2 bases from V and 0 bases from J, leaving 14 bases between. The CDR3 has 16 residues. CDR3 protein: CSARIGWELAKNIQYF. The CDR3 DNA sequence: TGCAGTGCTAGAATCGGGTGGGAGTTAGCCAAAAACATTCAGTACTTC.

This clonotype was observed a few times. V is TRBV27 and J is TRBJ2-7; D may match TRBD1 or TRBD2 (6 bases each). With 6 bases removed from V and 3 bases from J, the gap between germline ends came to 27 bases. The V gene's germline CDR1 is MNHEY and CDR2 SMNVEV (reference sequence). The CDR3 is 18 residues long. CDR3 amino acids: CASSTHGGQSRGLYEQYF. In DNA form, the CDR3 reads TGTGCCAGCAGCACCCACGGTGGACAGTCCCGGGGGCTCTACGAGCAGTACTTC.

This clonotype was seen only a few times. CDR3 coding DNA: TGTGCCAGCAGCTTAGCCGGACAAAGTGGCTACACCTTC. Its translation: CASSLAGQSGYTF. The chain carries TRBV7-9 and TRBJ1-2, with TRBD1 as a possible D gene (5 bases). This CDR3 is 13 amino acids long. CDR1 SEHNR and CDR2 FQNEAQ come from the germline V gene (reference sequence). The V end was cut by 0 bases, the J end by 7 bases, with 9 bases between.

The CDR3 loop is CASSASSGNTGELFF. The CDR3 nucleotides read TGTGCCAGCAGTGCCTCTAGCGGGAACACCGGGGAGCTGTTTTTT. The gene calls are TRBV7-9 and TRBJ2-2; 7 positions match TRBD2. The ends lost 6 bases at V and 1 base at J; junction bases unmatched: 5. The V gene's germline CDR1 is SEHNR and CDR2 FQNEAQ (reference sequence). The length of the CDR3 is 15 residues.

This clonotype was recorded a few times. This rearrangement joins TRBV6-2 or TRBV6-3 to TRBJ2-7, with a weak D call TRBD2 (6 bases). V dropped 4 bases and J dropped 1 base, with 11 bases sitting between them. The CDR3 sequence is 14 residues long. Germline V gene sequence: CDR1 MNHEY, CDR2 SVGEGT. CDR3 DNA sequence: TGTGCCAGCAGTTGGGCGGGGAATTCCTACGAGCAGTACTTC. As protein: CASSWAGNSYEQYF.

At least ten counts were recorded for this clonotype. The rearrangement links TRBV5-1 to TRBJ2-4; 9 nucleotides align to TRBD1. Losses at the gene ends were 3 bases for V and 9 bases for J; bases not matched to a gene: 7. Germline V CDR1 and CDR2: SGHRS, YFSETQ. The CDR3 contains 14 residues. The CDR3 DNA reads as TGCGCCAGCAGCTGGGAGGGACAGGGTGGCATTCAGTACTTC. Residues: CASSWEGQGGIQYF. Based on the CDR3 plus reference TRBV5-1 and TRBJ2-4, the full variable domain is KAGVTQTPRYLIKTRGQQVTLSCSPISGHRSVSWYQQTPGQGLQFLFEYFSETQRNKGNFPGRFSGRQFSNSRSEMNVSTLELGDSALYLCASSWEGQGGIQYFGAGTRLSVL.

V is TRBV11-2 and J is TRBJ2-1; 10 bases align to TRBD2. CDR1 is SGHAT and CDR2 is FQNNGV in the germline V gene. The J segment lost 5 bases and the V segment lost 3 bases, leaving 7 bases of the junction unmatched. The CDR3 loop spans 16 amino acids. CDR3: CASSFIAGGNHNEQFF. CDR3 nucleotides: TGTGCCAGCAGCTTTATAGCGGGAGGAAATCACAATGAGCAGTTCTTC.

This clonotype was seen a handful of times. The chain joins TRBV27 to TRBJ2-5, with 7 bases aligning to TRBD1. Trimming cost V 6 bases and J 5 bases; bases outside gene matches: 6. This CDR3 has 13 amino acids. The germline gives CDR1 MNHEY, CDR2 SMNVEV (reference sequence). The CDR3 sequence: CASRMTGLETQYF. CDR3 DNA sequence: TGTGCCAGCAGAATGACAGGGTTGGAGACCCAGTACTTC.

There are a few counts of this clonotype. This sequence joins TRBV24-1 and TRBJ2-3; D is possibly TRBD1 or TRBD2 (5 bases each). The CDR3 sequence is 15 residues long. From germline, CDR1 is KGHDR and CDR2 SFDVKD. The ends were cut back, 4 bases at V and 4 bases at J, with 14 bases in the middle. This CDR3 reads CATSEQGRFADTQYF. The CDR3 DNA is TGTGCCACCAGTGAGCAGGGACGTTTCGCAGATACGCAGTATTTT.

In this sample, this clonotype turned up many times. The V call is TRBV20-1, the J call TRBJ2-3, with 14 positions matching TRBD2. This CDR3 spans 20 amino acids. Germline lookup yields CDR1 DFQATT and CDR2 SNEGSKA (reference sequence). V was clipped by 4 bases and J by 4 bases; unmatched bases: 19. The CDR3 DNA reads as TGCAGTGCTATGCCGGTCGCAGGGACTAGCGGGAGTAATGCCCCAGATACGCAGTATTTT. It is translated as CSAMPVAGTSGSNAPDTQYF.

This clonotype was seen a handful of times. The V gene is TRBV19, the J gene TRBJ2-2; no clear D. The germline gives CDR1 LNHDA, CDR2 SQIVND (reference sequence). This CDR3 comprises 14 residues. Trimming left V 2 bases short and J 3 bases short, with 7 bases between. CDR3 in DNA: TGTGCCAGTAGTATAAGCTCTCACACCGGGGAGCTGTTTTTT. Encoded protein: CASSISSHTGELFF.

This clonotype occurred a few times. The chain is built from TRBV6-6 and TRBJ2-5; 7 bases are shared with TRBD2. CDR3 size: 15 residues. The ends lost 7 bases at V and 4 bases at J; junction bases unmatched: 12. Germline-derived CDR1 and CDR2 are MNHNY and SVGAGI (reference sequence). The CDR3 spells CASTPTGGSRETQYF. CDR3 sequence (DNA): TGTGCCAGCACCCCAACCGGCGGGAGTAGAGAGACCCAGTACTTC.

This clonotype was counted between two and nine times. The gene calls are TRBV20-1 and TRBJ2-1, with 8 bases aligning to TRBD2. Germline CDR1 DFQATT, CDR2 SNEGSKA (reference sequence). This CDR3 is 18 amino acids long. Trimming cost V 1 base and J 0 bases; bases outside gene matches: 11. The chain's CDR3 is CSARVIYSGAGSYNEQFF. CDR3 coding DNA: TGCAGTGCTAGAGTCATCTATAGCGGGGCAGGCTCCTACAATGAGCAGTTCTTC.

The CDR3 sequence is CASSVGGTDSNQPQHF. CDR3 sequence (DNA): TGTGCCAGCAGCGTAGGGGGAACGGATAGCAATCAGCCCCAGCATTTT. The rearrangement uses TRBV9 and TRBJ1-5, with D hard to call. Germline V gene sequence: CDR1 SGDLS, CDR2 YYNGEE. This CDR3 comprises 16 residues. V was clipped by 0 bases and J by 0 bases, with 10 bases between them.

A few counts support this clonotype. One base away lies a much larger clone, so this may be a sequencing read error. The V gene is TRBV5-1, the J gene TRBJ2-3; 10 bases line up with TRBD1. The CDR3 length is 15 residues. The germline V gene encodes CDR1 SGHRS and CDR2 YFSETQ. The J segment lost 2 bases and the V segment lost 3 bases, leaving 3 bases of the junction unmatched. The CDR3 DNA is TGCGCCAGCAGCTCCGGGACAGGGGTCACAGATACGCAGTATTTT. Its translation is CASSSGTGVTDTQYF.

V usage is TRBV20-1 and J usage is TRBJ2-5; D ambiguous. The V gene lost 3 bases and the J gene lost 2 bases, with 10 bases spanning the gap. The CDR3 is made up of 13 amino acids. Germline V gene lookup returns CDR1 DFQATT and CDR2 SNEGSKA (reference sequence). This CDR3 reads CSARPPVQETQYF. CDR3 sequence (DNA): TGCAGTGCTAGGCCCCCCGTACAAGAGACCCAGTACTTC.

This clonotype was counted a few times. V is TRBV27 and J is TRBJ2-3, with TRBD1 matching 9 bases. Germline trimming cut 4 bases from V and 3 bases from J; bases unmatched to any gene: 8. The CDR3 sequence is 16 residues long. From germline, CDR1 is MNHEY and CDR2 SMNVEV (reference sequence). CDR3 region: CASSSTSGTGTDTQYF. The CDR3 nucleotides are TGTGCCAGCAGTTCGACATCCGGGACAGGGACAGATACGCAGTATTTT.

This clonotype occurred many times. In DNA, the CDR3 is TGCAGTGCTAGAGCGTGGGACAGGGGGGACTATGGCTACACCTTC. Protein product: CSARAWDRGDYGYTF. The chain joins TRBV20-1 to TRBJ1-2, with 11 bases matching TRBD1. Germline values: CDR1 DFQATT, CDR2 SNEGSKA (reference sequence). V gave up 1 base and J gave up 3 bases; unmatched junction bases: 4. The length of the CDR3 is 15 residues.

This clonotype has only a few counts. This rearrangement joins TRBV2 to TRBJ1-5, with D perhaps matching TRBD1 (6 bases). This CDR3 has 14 amino acids. CDR1 and CDR2 (germline): SNHLY, FYNNEI. Trimming took 3 bases from V and 4 from J, leaving 10 bases between them. In nucleotides, the CDR3 is TGTGCCAGCAGTGAGATCAGGGGAAATCAGCCCCAGCATTTT. Protein sequence: CASSEIRGNQPQHF.